One T cell receptor (beta chain) is described in this entry. Per the germline V gene, CDR1 is SGHTA and CDR2 is FQGNSA. The CDR3 sequence is 16 residues long. V lost 6 bases to trimming and J lost 7 bases; unmatched junction nucleotides: 15. Alongside a J-beta primer mix, a sample-barcoded 5' primer served in a second PCR lasting roughly 6 to 12 cycles. In TCRdb, the 5' RACE reads were re-called with MiXCR into one record per CDR3 protein. The table lists hundreds of thousands of distinct CDR3 sequences, more than 55% of them singletons, with more than 25% in the top ten. The sample is drawn from a study of blood T cells in healthy people across ages.

The receptor comes from a man between 35 and 55 years old in good health. Sequencing input: blood. The chain employs TRBV7-2 and TRBJ2-1; 7 nucleotides align to TRBD1. CDR3 nucleotide sequence: TGTGCCAGCAGTTTTTCGACAGGGCCCCTTGGAAATGAGCAGTTCTTC. The encoded protein is CASSFSTGPLGNEQFF.